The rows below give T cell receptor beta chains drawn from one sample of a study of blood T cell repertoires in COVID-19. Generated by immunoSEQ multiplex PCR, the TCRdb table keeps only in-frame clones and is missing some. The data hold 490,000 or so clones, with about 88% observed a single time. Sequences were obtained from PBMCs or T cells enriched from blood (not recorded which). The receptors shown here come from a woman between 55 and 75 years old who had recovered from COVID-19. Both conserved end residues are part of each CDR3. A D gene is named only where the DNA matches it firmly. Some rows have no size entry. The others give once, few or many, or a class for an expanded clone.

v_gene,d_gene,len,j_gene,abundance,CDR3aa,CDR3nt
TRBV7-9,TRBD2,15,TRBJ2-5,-,CASSSSGGAQETQYF,TGTGCCAGCAGCTCTAGCGGGGGGGCCCAAGAGACCCAGTACTTC
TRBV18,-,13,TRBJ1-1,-,CASSTTGNTEAFF,TGTGCCAGCTCTACGACGGGAAACACTGAAGCTTTCTTT
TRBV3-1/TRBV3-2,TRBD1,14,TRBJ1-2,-,CASSHNYRGPGYTF,TGTGCCAGCAGCCATAATTACAGGGGGCCTGGCTACACCTTC
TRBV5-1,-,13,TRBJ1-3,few,CASSTGPGNTIYF,TGCGCCAGCAGTACAGGGCCCGGAAACACCATATATTTT
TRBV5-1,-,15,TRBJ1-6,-,CASSWRDGTSSPLHF,TGCGCCAGCAGCTGGCGGGACGGAACTTCTTCACCCCTCCACTTT
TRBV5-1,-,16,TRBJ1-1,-,CASSPEAPGWNTEAFF,TGCGCCAGCAGCCCCGAAGCCCCAGGTTGGAACACTGAAGCTTTCTTT
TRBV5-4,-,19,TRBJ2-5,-,CASSLPHSGVGGVGETQYF,TGTGCCAGCAGCTTACCGCATAGTGGAGTGGGGGGAGTTGGAGAGACCCAGTACTTC
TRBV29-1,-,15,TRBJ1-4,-,CSVLEGTRTNEKLFF,TGCAGCGTTCTAGAGGGGACTAGGACTAATGAAAAACTGTTTTTT
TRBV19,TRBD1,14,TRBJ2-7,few,CASGQGLGSYEQYF,TGTGCCAGCGGACAGGGGTTGGGCTCCTACGAGCAGTACTTC
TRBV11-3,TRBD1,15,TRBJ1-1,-,CASSFGTGGYTEAFF,TGTGCCAGCAGCTTCGGAACAGGGGGGTACACTGAAGCTTTCTTT
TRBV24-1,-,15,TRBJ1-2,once,CATRWVEGALPGYTF,TGTGCCACCAGATGGGTAGAGGGCGCTCTTCCTGGCTACACCTTC
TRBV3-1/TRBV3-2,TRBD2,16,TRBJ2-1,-,CASSQGASGGWNEQFF,TGTGCCAGCAGCCAAGGGGCTAGCGGGGGTTGGAATGAGCAGTTCTTC
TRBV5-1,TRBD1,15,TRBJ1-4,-,CASSRQGTANEKLFF,TGCGCCAGCAGCCGACAGGGTACAGCTAATGAAAAACTGTTTTTT
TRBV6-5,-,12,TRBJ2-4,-,CASSTPGNIQYF,TGTGCCAGCAGTACCCCGGGAAACATTCAGTACTTC
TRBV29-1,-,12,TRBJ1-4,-,CSVRWGPEKLFF,TGCAGCGTGAGATGGGGGCCCGAAAAACTGTTTTTT
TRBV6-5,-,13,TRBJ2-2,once,CASSLTGAGELFF,TGTGCCAGCAGTCTGACGGGGGCCGGGGAGCTGTTTTTT
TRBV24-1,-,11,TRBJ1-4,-,CATSRGGKLFF,TGTGCCACCAGTCGGGGAGGAAAACTGTTTTTT
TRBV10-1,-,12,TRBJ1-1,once,CASSYLWAEAFF,TGCGCCAGCAGTTATTTATGGGCGGAAGCTTTCTTT